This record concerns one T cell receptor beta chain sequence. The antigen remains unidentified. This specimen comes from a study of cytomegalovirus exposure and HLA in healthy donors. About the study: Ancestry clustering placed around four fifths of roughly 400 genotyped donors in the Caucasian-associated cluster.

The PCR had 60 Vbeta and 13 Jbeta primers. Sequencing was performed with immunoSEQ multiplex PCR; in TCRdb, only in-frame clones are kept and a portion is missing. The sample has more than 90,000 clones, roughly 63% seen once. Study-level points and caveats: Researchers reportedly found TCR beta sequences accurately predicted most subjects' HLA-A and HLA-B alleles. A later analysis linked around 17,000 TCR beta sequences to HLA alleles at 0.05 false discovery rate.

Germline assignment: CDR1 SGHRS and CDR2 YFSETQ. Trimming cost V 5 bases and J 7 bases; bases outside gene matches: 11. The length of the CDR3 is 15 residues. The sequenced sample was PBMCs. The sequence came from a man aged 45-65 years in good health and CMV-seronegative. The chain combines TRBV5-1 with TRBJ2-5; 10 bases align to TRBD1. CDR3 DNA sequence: TGCGCCAGCAGTTTTGCGTGGACAGGGGGTCGGACCCAGTACTTC. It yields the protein CASSFAWTGGRTQYF.